Listed here are 5 T cell receptor beta chains from one sample, sequenced in a study of shared clonotypes between healthy human individuals. Some clones are missing from TCRdb's copy, which holds only in-frame ones; the method was immunoSEQ multiplex PCR. In the table there are about 1.1 million clones, around three quarters of which are singletons. Material: memory CD4+ T cells from PBMCs. The subset was: CD45RA-negative fraction. The receptors originated from a young man in good health. Some clones in this sample may be carry-over from other donors' samples.

V usage is TRBV5-1 and J usage is TRBJ2-5; 12 nucleotides match TRBD1. J gave up 5 bases and V 4 bases, and 9 bases lay outside the gene matches. Germline V CDR1 and CDR2: SGHRS, YFSETQ. The CDR3 runs to 16 residues. The CDR3 region has the DNA TGCGCCAGCAGCCCCGGGACAGGGGGCGCGTTGGAGACCCAGTACTTC. This encodes CASSPGTGGALETQYF.

The chain uses TRBV7-6 and TRBJ2-7, with 9 bases that match TRBD1. Germline-derived CDR1 and CDR2 are SGHVS and FNYEAQ. With V trimmed by 5 bases and J by 3 bases, 11 bases remained unmatched. This CDR3 contains 16 residues. The CDR3 is CASSPLPRTGVYEQYF. The DNA of the CDR3 is TGTGCCAGCAGCCCCCTTCCCCGGACAGGGGTCTACGAGCAGTACTTC.

There are many counts of this clone. The identical CDR3 is also encoded by other nucleotide sequences in the sample. V is TRBV7-2 and J is TRBJ2-3; D is unclear. The V gene lost 4 bases and the J gene lost 2 bases, with 1 base spanning the gap. Looked up from germline, CDR1 is SGHTA and CDR2 is FQGNSA. The CDR3 spans 11 residues. The CDR3 DNA follows: TGTGCCAGCAGCTCCACAGATACGCAGTATTTT. Residues: CASSSTDTQYF.

The chain joins TRBV18 to TRBJ1-5, with D maybe TRBD1 (6 bases). The length of the CDR3 is 17 residues. Germline assignment: CDR1 KGHSH and CDR2 LQKENI. With 2 bases removed from V and 0 bases from J, the gap between germline ends came to 14 bases. This CDR3 is CASSPGRTASSNQPQHF. DNA for the CDR3: TGTGCCAGCTCACCAGGCAGGACAGCTTCTAGCAATCAGCCCCAGCATTTT.

V and J are TRBV28 and TRBJ1-2; D may be TRBD1 (5 bases). The germline CDR1 and CDR2 sequences are MDHEN and SYDVKM. V was shortened by 7 bases and J by 8 bases, with 26 bases between the two germline ends. The length of the CDR3 is 16 residues. Here the CDR3 reads CASTGYPQGHGRGYTF. In nucleotides, the CDR3 is TGTGCCAGCACCGGATATCCCCAGGGTCACGGGAGGGGCTACACCTTC.